A selection of T cell receptor beta chains follows, all from one sample in a study of blood T cell repertoires in COVID-19. Generated by immunoSEQ multiplex PCR, the TCRdb table keeps only in-frame clones and is missing some. The table shows about 150,000 clones, with about 73% occurring only once. Material for sequencing was peripheral blood. All receptors derive from an elderly man with acute or convalescent COVID-19. CDR3s include the opening cysteine and the closing phenylalanine or tryptophan. The order of the fields is CDR3 DNA, CDR3 protein, CDR3 length, clone size, J gene, D gene, V gene. D genes are given only for firm matches. A row's size may be missing; if present it is once, few, many or a size class.

CDR3 DNA: TGTGCCTCATCGGACAGGGCGGATAATTCACCCCTCCACTTT; CDR3 protein: CASSDRADNSPLHF; CDR3 length: 14; clone size: -; J gene: TRBJ1-6; D gene: TRBD1; V gene: TRBV19
CDR3 DNA: TGTGCCAGCAGCCGAGAGCCGGCGGGAAGCTCCTACAATGAGCAGTTCTTC; CDR3 protein: CASSREPAGSSYNEQFF; CDR3 length: 17; clone size: -; J gene: TRBJ2-1; D gene: -; V gene: TRBV4-2
CDR3 DNA: TGTGCCAGCAGCGCCGGACAGGGCTGGGAGACCCAGTACTTC; CDR3 protein: CASSAGQGWETQYF; CDR3 length: 14; clone size: -; J gene: TRBJ2-5; D gene: TRBD1; V gene: TRBV7-6
CDR3 DNA: TGTGCCAGCAGCCAAGCTAGGGGGGGAGAGACCCAGTACTTC; CDR3 protein: CASSQARGGETQYF; CDR3 length: 14; clone size: -; J gene: TRBJ2-5; D gene: -; V gene: TRBV3-1/TRBV3-2
CDR3 DNA: TGTGCCACCAGCGGGTGGGGCTATAGCAATCAGCCCCAGCATTTT; CDR3 protein: CATSGWGYSNQPQHF; CDR3 length: 15; clone size: -; J gene: TRBJ1-5; D gene: -; V gene: TRBV15
CDR3 DNA: TGTGCCACGTCCCAAAATCGGGATTCACCCCTCCACTTT; CDR3 protein: CATSQNRDSPLHF; CDR3 length: 13; clone size: -; J gene: TRBJ1-6; D gene: -; V gene: TRBV12-3/TRBV12-4
CDR3 DNA: TGTGCCAGCAGCTTAGCACGAGGGTACAATGAGCAGTTCTTC; CDR3 protein: CASSLARGYNEQFF; CDR3 length: 14; clone size: -; J gene: TRBJ2-1; D gene: -; V gene: TRBV7-9
CDR3 DNA: TGCGCCAGCAGCTTGGACGGAACAGGGAAAGAGACCCAGTACTTC; CDR3 protein: CASSLDGTGKETQYF; CDR3 length: 15; clone size: -; J gene: TRBJ2-5; D gene: -; V gene: TRBV5-1
CDR3 DNA: TGTGCCAGCAGTCCTACAGGGCCTGGAAACACCATATATTTT; CDR3 protein: CASSPTGPGNTIYF; CDR3 length: 14; clone size: -; J gene: TRBJ1-3; D gene: -; V gene: TRBV7-9
CDR3 DNA: TGTGCCAGCAGTGACTTCTTTCCGGGACAGGAGGATCAGCCCCAGCATTTT; CDR3 protein: CASSDFFPGQEDQPQHF; CDR3 length: 17; clone size: few; J gene: TRBJ1-5; D gene: TRBD1; V gene: TRBV6-4
CDR3 DNA: TGTGCATGCGCTAGGACAGGGACGGAGACCCAGTACTTC; CDR3 protein: CACARTGTETQYF; CDR3 length: 13; clone size: -; J gene: TRBJ2-5; D gene: TRBD1; V gene: TRBV12-5
CDR3 DNA: TGTGCCAGCAGCCAAGGTTGGCGGGGGGGCACCGGGGAGCTGTTTTTT; CDR3 protein: CASSQGWRGGTGELFF; CDR3 length: 16; clone size: -; J gene: TRBJ2-2; D gene: TRBD2; V gene: TRBV3-1/TRBV3-2
CDR3 DNA: TGCGCCAGCAGCCTGAAACCGTTTACTAGCGGGGGTGTGGCAGATACGCAGTATTTT; CDR3 protein: CASSLKPFTSGGVADTQYF; CDR3 length: 19; clone size: -; J gene: TRBJ2-3; D gene: TRBD2; V gene: TRBV5-1
CDR3 DNA: TGTGCCAGTAGTATCGGACAGGGGCCCAATCAGCCCCAGCATTTT; CDR3 protein: CASSIGQGPNQPQHF; CDR3 length: 15; clone size: -; J gene: TRBJ1-5; D gene: TRBD1; V gene: TRBV19
CDR3 DNA: TGTGCCAGCAGCGTAAACCCGGGACAGGGCTACGAGCAGTACTTC; CDR3 protein: CASSVNPGQGYEQYF; CDR3 length: 15; clone size: -; J gene: TRBJ2-7; D gene: TRBD1; V gene: TRBV11-1
CDR3 DNA: TGCGCTACCAGGGACTCTAAAGAGACCCAGTACTTC; CDR3 protein: CATRDSKETQYF; CDR3 length: 12; clone size: once; J gene: TRBJ2-5; D gene: -; V gene: TRBV19
CDR3 DNA: TGTGCCAGCAGCTCCGGGGGCACCGGGGAGCTGTTTTTT; CDR3 protein: CASSSGGTGELFF; CDR3 length: 13; clone size: -; J gene: TRBJ2-2; D gene: -; V gene: TRBV7-2
CDR3 DNA: TGTGCCACCCTCGGGTCTGCTGAAGCTTTCTTT; CDR3 protein: CATLGSAEAFF; CDR3 length: 11; clone size: -; J gene: TRBJ1-1; D gene: -; V gene: TRBV6-5
CDR3 DNA: TGTGCCAGCAGTGAACGAGGGTTCTATGGCTACACCTTC; CDR3 protein: CASSERGFYGYTF; CDR3 length: 13; clone size: -; J gene: TRBJ1-2; D gene: -; V gene: TRBV6-1
CDR3 DNA: TGTGCCAGCAGCCCATTCCATCCAGGGGGAGATCAAGAGACCCAGTACTTC; CDR3 protein: CASSPFHPGGDQETQYF; CDR3 length: 17; clone size: -; J gene: TRBJ2-5; D gene: TRBD1; V gene: TRBV4-2
CDR3 DNA: TGTGCCAGCAGCCAAGACAGGGTCCGCGGCTACACCTTC; CDR3 protein: CASSQDRVRGYTF; CDR3 length: 13; clone size: -; J gene: TRBJ1-2; D gene: -; V gene: TRBV4-2
CDR3 DNA: TGTGCCAGCAGCTCGGGACAGGACACAACTAATGAAAAACTGTTTTTT; CDR3 protein: CASSSGQDTTNEKLFF; CDR3 length: 16; clone size: -; J gene: TRBJ1-4; D gene: TRBD1; V gene: TRBV11-3
CDR3 DNA: TGTGCCAGCAGCTCAGGGACAGGGCCGGGTTCACCCCTCCACTTT; CDR3 protein: CASSSGTGPGSPLHF; CDR3 length: 15; clone size: few; J gene: TRBJ1-6; D gene: TRBD1; V gene: TRBV13
CDR3 DNA: TGTGCCAGCACCGCTAGCGGGGGGGCCCACGAGCAGTACTTC; CDR3 protein: CASTASGGAHEQYF; CDR3 length: 14; clone size: few; J gene: TRBJ2-7; D gene: TRBD2; V gene: TRBV7-2
CDR3 DNA: TGTGCCAGCAGCAGGGCGGAGGTTCGCGACTATGGCTACACCTTC; CDR3 protein: CASSRAEVRDYGYTF; CDR3 length: 15; clone size: -; J gene: TRBJ1-2; D gene: -; V gene: TRBV7-9
CDR3 DNA: TGTGCCAGCAGCCCCTTAACAGGGAACGGCTACACCTTC; CDR3 protein: CASSPLTGNGYTF; CDR3 length: 13; clone size: -; J gene: TRBJ1-2; D gene: -; V gene: TRBV12-3/TRBV12-4
CDR3 DNA: TGCGCCAGCAGCTTTGACAGGGCGATTGAGACCCAGTACTTC; CDR3 protein: CASSFDRAIETQYF; CDR3 length: 14; clone size: -; J gene: TRBJ2-5; D gene: TRBD1; V gene: TRBV5-1
CDR3 DNA: TGTGCCAGTAGTAAGAGGGGGCGGAGGAACACTGAAGCTTTCTTT; CDR3 protein: CASSKRGRRNTEAFF; CDR3 length: 15; clone size: once; J gene: TRBJ1-1; D gene: TRBD1; V gene: TRBV19
CDR3 DNA: TGTGCCACCGGCAAAGGGGCAGGGGCCAACGTCCTGACTTTC; CDR3 protein: CATGKGAGANVLTF; CDR3 length: 14; clone size: -; J gene: TRBJ2-6; D gene: -; V gene: TRBV24-1
CDR3 DNA: TGTGCCAGCAGTACCCGTATAGCGGGGGGAACCTACGAGCAGTACTTC; CDR3 protein: CASSTRIAGGTYEQYF; CDR3 length: 16; clone size: -; J gene: TRBJ2-7; D gene: TRBD2; V gene: TRBV27
CDR3 DNA: TGCGCCAGCAGCCAAGAGGCCGCTTTCTCAGGCTCTGGAAACACCATATATTTT; CDR3 protein: CASSQEAAFSGSGNTIYF; CDR3 length: 18; clone size: -; J gene: TRBJ1-3; D gene: -; V gene: TRBV4-1
CDR3 DNA: TGTGCCAGCAGCCCGCGGGACTCTACGAACACTGAAGCTTTCTTT; CDR3 protein: CASSPRDSTNTEAFF; CDR3 length: 15; clone size: -; J gene: TRBJ1-1; D gene: -; V gene: TRBV7-6
CDR3 DNA: TGTGCCAGCAGCTTTACCGGGACACTTAGCGACTATGGCTACACCTTC; CDR3 protein: CASSFTGTLSDYGYTF; CDR3 length: 16; clone size: -; J gene: TRBJ1-2; D gene: -; V gene: TRBV7-9
CDR3 DNA: TGTGCCAGCAGCACACCCGGACAGGGAGGGCACTATGGCTACACCTTC; CDR3 protein: CASSTPGQGGHYGYTF; CDR3 length: 16; clone size: -; J gene: TRBJ1-2; D gene: TRBD1; V gene: TRBV5-4
CDR3 DNA: TGTGCCAGCAGCCGGGACAGAATGAACACTGAAGCTTTCTTT; CDR3 protein: CASSRDRMNTEAFF; CDR3 length: 14; clone size: -; J gene: TRBJ1-1; D gene: TRBD1; V gene: TRBV7-2
CDR3 DNA: TGTGCCACCTACCCCGGGACAGGGATGCTGGGCTACACCTTC; CDR3 protein: CATYPGTGMLGYTF; CDR3 length: 14; clone size: -; J gene: TRBJ1-2; D gene: TRBD1; V gene: TRBV6-5
CDR3 DNA: TGTGCCAGTAGTACATCCCGGGGGGGTAGCACAGATACGCAGTATTTT; CDR3 protein: CASSTSRGGSTDTQYF; CDR3 length: 16; clone size: -; J gene: TRBJ2-3; D gene: TRBD2; V gene: TRBV19
CDR3 DNA: TGTGCCAGCAGCTTGGGACAGCTCACTTATGGCTACACCTTC; CDR3 protein: CASSLGQLTYGYTF; CDR3 length: 14; clone size: -; J gene: TRBJ1-2; D gene: -; V gene: TRBV5-5
CDR3 DNA: TGTGCCAGCAGCCCCATACTAGCGGGGGCCCGCAATGAGCAGTTCTTC; CDR3 protein: CASSPILAGARNEQFF; CDR3 length: 16; clone size: -; J gene: TRBJ2-1; D gene: TRBD2; V gene: TRBV7-7
CDR3 DNA: TGTGCCAGCCAAGACAGGGTTAATTCACCCCTCCACTTT; CDR3 protein: CASQDRVNSPLHF; CDR3 length: 13; clone size: -; J gene: TRBJ1-6; D gene: TRBD1; V gene: TRBV3-1/TRBV3-2
CDR3 DNA: TGTGCCTGGAGGACAGGTAACACTGAAGCTTTCTTT; CDR3 protein: CAWRTGNTEAFF; CDR3 length: 12; clone size: -; J gene: TRBJ1-1; D gene: -; V gene: TRBV30
CDR3 DNA: TGTGCCAGCAGCCCTAGCGGGGGAAAGAGAGAGACCCAGTACTTC; CDR3 protein: CASSPSGGKRETQYF; CDR3 length: 15; clone size: once; J gene: TRBJ2-5; D gene: TRBD2; V gene: TRBV3-1/TRBV3-2
CDR3 DNA: TGTGCCAGCAGCGTGGGATCGACAGGGGTAGGAAACACCATATATTTT; CDR3 protein: CASSVGSTGVGNTIYF; CDR3 length: 16; clone size: -; J gene: TRBJ1-3; D gene: TRBD1; V gene: TRBV9